This T cell receptor (beta chain) emerged from a study of cytomegalovirus exposure and HLA in healthy donors. Looking at the study overall: Early released data comprised 80 million or so unique TCRs from HLA-typed donors. The study placed 70% to 85% of its 398 genotyped donors in the Caucasian-associated ancestry cluster. Study outcomes and limitations: Clonal expansion was found to be greater in HLA-associated TCR beta chains than in equally common others in a later analysis.

PCR used 60 Vbeta primers and 13 Jbeta primers. The data were produced by immunoSEQ multiplex PCR, yet TCRdb's version contains in-frame clones alone and is incomplete. The repertoire holds 140,000 to 150,000 clones, about 73% seen once, with around 3% in the top ten. Trimming removed 8 bases from V and 0 bases from J, with 4 bases in between. This CDR3 contains 11 residues. Germline assignment: CDR1 MNHNY and CDR2 SVGAGI (reference sequence). The donors (healthy individuals) were bone marrow donors. This clone appeared a few times. Antigen specificity is unknown. The sequenced sample was PBMCs. The sequence was collected from a man aged 35 to 55 in good health and CMV-seropositive. The chain couples TRBV6-6 to TRBJ1-1; no reliable D call. The CDR3 DNA reads as TGTGCCAGCGAGATGAACACTGAAGCTTTCTTT. Residues: CASEMNTEAFF.